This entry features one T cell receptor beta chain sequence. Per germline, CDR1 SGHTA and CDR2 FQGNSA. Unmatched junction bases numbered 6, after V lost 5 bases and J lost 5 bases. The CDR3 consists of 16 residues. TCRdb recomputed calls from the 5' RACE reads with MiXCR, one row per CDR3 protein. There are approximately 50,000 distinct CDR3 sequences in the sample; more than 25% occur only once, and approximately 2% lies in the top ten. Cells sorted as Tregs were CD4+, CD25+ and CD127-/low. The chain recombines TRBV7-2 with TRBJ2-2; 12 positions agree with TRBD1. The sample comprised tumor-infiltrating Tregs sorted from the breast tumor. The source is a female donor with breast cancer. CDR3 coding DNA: TGTGCCAGCAGCCACGGGACAGGGGGCATGACCGGGGAGCTGTTTTTT. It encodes CASSHGTGGMTGELFF.